This T cell receptor (beta chain) was sequenced in a study of blood T cell repertoires in COVID-19. For the study at large: Specimens from acute and convalescent COVID-19 originated in the United States, Italy and Spain. In each case, the material was cDNA or gDNA derived from T cells, B-cell-depleted T cells, or PBMCs.

Original processing methods: Estimated nucleated cell counts came from reference gene primer amplification. Method: immunoSEQ multiplex PCR; TCRdb's copy keeps in-frame clones and lacks some. V, J and clone size reflect that table, while D and trimming were determined from the DNA. The sample contains about 240,000 clones, about 90% of which appear only once. This clone has a single count. The DNA is left out, because the CDR3 cannot be placed on it with certainty; the CDR3 is given as TCRdb lists it. The length of the CDR3 is 15 amino acids, counting both ends. CDR1 is LGHNT, CDR2 FRNRAP, per germline.

The sequenced sample was peripheral blood. The rearrangement joins TRBV12-5 to TRBJ2-4; whether TRBD2, the table's D call, matches the DNA was not checked. This receptor was obtained from a man between 60 and 75 years old with acute or convalescent COVID-19. CDR3 protein: CASGFVGEGSGSRYF.